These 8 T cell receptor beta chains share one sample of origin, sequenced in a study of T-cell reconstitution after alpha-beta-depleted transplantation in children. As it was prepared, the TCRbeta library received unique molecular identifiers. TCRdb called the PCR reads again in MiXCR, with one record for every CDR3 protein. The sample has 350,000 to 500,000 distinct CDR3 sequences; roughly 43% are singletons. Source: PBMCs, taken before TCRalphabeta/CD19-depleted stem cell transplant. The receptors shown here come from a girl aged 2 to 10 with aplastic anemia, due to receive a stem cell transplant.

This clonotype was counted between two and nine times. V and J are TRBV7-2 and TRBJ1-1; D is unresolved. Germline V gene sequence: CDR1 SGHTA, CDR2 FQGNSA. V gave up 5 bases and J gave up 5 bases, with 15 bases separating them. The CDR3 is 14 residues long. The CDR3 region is CASSPFRAGTEAFF. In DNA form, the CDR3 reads TGTGCCAGCAGCCCTTTTCGGGCTGGGACTGAAGCTTTCTTT.

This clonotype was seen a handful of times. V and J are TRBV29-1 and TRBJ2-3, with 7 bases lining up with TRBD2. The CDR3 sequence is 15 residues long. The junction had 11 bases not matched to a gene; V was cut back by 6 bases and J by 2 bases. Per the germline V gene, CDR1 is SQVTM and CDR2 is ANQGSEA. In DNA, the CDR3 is TGCAGCGTAACGTGGCGGGAGCTAGCCACAGATACGCAGTATTTT. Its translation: CSVTWRELATDTQYF.

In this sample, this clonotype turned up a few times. The CDR3 DNA reads as TGTGCCATCAGCGAACACGCAGGATTTAGCAATCAGCCCCAGCATTTT. Protein product: CAISEHAGFSNQPQHF. The chain recombines TRBV28 with TRBJ1-5; D is undetermined. V gave up 10 bases and J gave up 0 bases, with 19 bases separating them. Germline-derived CDR1 and CDR2 are MDHEN and SYDVKM. The CDR3 has 16 residues. Together with reference TRBV28 and TRBJ1-5, the CDR3 gives the full variable domain: DVKVTQSSRYLVKRTGEKVFLECVQDMDHENMFWYRQDPGLGLRLIYFSYDVKMKEKGDIPEGYSVSREKKERFSLILESASTNQTSMYLCAISEHAGFSNQPQHFGDGTRLSIL.

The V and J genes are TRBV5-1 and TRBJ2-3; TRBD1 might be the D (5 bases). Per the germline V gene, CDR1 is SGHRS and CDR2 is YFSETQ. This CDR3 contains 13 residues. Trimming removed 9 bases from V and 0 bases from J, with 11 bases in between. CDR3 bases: TGCGCCACAAAGGCAGGGAGCACAGATACGCAGTATTTT. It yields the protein CATKAGSTDTQYF.

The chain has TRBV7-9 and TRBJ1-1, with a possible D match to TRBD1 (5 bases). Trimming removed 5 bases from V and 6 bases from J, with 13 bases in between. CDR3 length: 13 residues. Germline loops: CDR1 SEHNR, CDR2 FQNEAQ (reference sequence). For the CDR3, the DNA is TGTGCCAGCAGCCAGGGAGGATTCTCTGAAGCTTTCTTT. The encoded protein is CASSQGGFSEAFF. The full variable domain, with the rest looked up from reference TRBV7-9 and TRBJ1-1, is DTGVSQNPRHKITKRGQNVTFRCDPISEHNRLYWYRQTLGQGPEFLTYFQNEAQLEKSRLLSDRFSAERPKGSFSTLEIQRTEQGDSAMYLCASSQGGFSEAFFGQGTRLTVV.

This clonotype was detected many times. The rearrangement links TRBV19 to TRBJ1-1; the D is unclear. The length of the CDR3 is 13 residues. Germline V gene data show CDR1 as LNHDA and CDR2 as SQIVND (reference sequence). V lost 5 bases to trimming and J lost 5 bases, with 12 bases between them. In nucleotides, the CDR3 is TGTGCCAGTAGTGTGGCAGCGGGGACTGAAGCTTTCTTT. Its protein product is CASSVAAGTEAFF.

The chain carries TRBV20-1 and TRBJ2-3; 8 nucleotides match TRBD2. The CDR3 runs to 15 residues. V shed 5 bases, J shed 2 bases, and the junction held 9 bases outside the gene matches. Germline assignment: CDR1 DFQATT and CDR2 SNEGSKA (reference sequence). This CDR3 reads CSARRGGSYTDTQYF. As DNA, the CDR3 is TGCAGTGCTCGCCGCGGGGGGTCCTACACAGATACGCAGTATTTT.

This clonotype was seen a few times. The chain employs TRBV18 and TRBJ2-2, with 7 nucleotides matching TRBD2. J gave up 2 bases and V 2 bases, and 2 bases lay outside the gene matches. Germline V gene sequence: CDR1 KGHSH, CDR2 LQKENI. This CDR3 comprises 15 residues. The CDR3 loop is CASSPGAGNTGELFF. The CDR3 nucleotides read TGTGCCAGCTCACCAGGAGCGGGAAACACCGGGGAGCTGTTTTTT. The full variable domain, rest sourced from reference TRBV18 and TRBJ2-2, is NAGVMQNPRHLVRRRGQEARLRCSPMKGHSHVYWYRQLPEEGLKFMVYLQKENIIDESGMPKERFSAEFPKEGPSILRIQQVVRGDSAAYFCASSPGAGNTGELFFGEGSRLTVL.